This TCR beta chain came from a study of blood T cells in healthy people across ages. A second about 6 to 11 cycle PCR used barcoded and J-beta primers. TCRdb reanalysed the 5' RACE reads using MiXCR and keeps one entry per CDR3 protein. The table lists some 800,000 distinct CDR3 sequences, roughly 44% of them singletons, with around 18% in the top ten. The germline V gene has CDR1 SGHTA and CDR2 FQGNSA. V lost 3 bases and J lost 1, with 9 bases in between. The CDR3 extends over 14 amino acids. Overall study results and limits: What prevented conclusive comparison of naive and antigen-experienced cells was that PBMCs were unsorted. Correlation between TCR beta diversity and naive T cell percentage was strong. In older individuals, TCR beta diversity per million T cells was lower, falling roughly linearly with age.

Comment on this clonotype: Its antigen remains unidentified.

The source material was blood. This chain joins TRBV7-2 and TRBJ1-1; D not resolved. The clonotype comes from a man aged 55 to 70 in good health. CDR3 in amino acids: CASSFRLGNTEAFF. The CDR3 nucleotides are TGTGCCAGCAGCTTTAGGTTGGGGAACACTGAAGCTTTCTTT. The variable domain in full, with the rest retrieved from reference TRBV7-2 and TRBJ1-1, is GAGVSQSPSNKVTEKGKDVELRCDPISGHTALYWYRQSLGQGLEFLIYFQGNSAPDKSGLPSDRFSAERTGGSVSTLTIQRTQQEDSAVYLCASSFRLGNTEAFFGQGTRLTVV.